This T cell receptor (beta chain) is drawn from a study of blood T cell repertoires in COVID-19. With 6 bases clipped from V and 4 bases from J, the junction kept 14 bases outside the gene matches. The CDR3 length is 16 residues. Per the germline V gene, CDR1 is SGHNT and CDR2 is YYREEE (reference sequence). The study assigned cohorts using participant-reported clinical history. Sequencing was performed with immunoSEQ multiplex PCR; in TCRdb, only in-frame clones are kept and a portion is missing. This table holds roughly 270,000 clones, roughly four fifths found once. The chain carries TRBV5-4 and TRBJ2-3, with 7 bases identical to TRBD2. Sequencing used PBMCs or T cells enriched from blood (not recorded which). The sequence was collected from a man aged 35-49 years who had been exposed to COVID-19. DNA of the CDR3: TGTGCCAGCATCCGGTCCGGCGGGAGATCATCAGATACGCAGTATTTT. Translating it yields CASIRSGGRSSDTQYF.